This TCR beta chain was documented in a study of blood T cell repertoires in COVID-19. At the level of the study: T cells, B-cell-depleted T cells, or PBMCs supplied cDNA or gDNA.

Sequencing was performed with immunoSEQ multiplex PCR; in TCRdb, only in-frame clones are kept and a portion is missing. The sample holds under 250,000 clones, 75% to 90% seen once. CDR3 length: 14 amino acids. Sequenced input: peripheral blood. The origin of this receptor is a woman in her forties with acute or convalescent COVID-19. J is TRBJ2-3 and V is TRBV21-1; the table assigns TRBD2, which was not confirmed against the DNA. TRBV21-1 is a recognized pseudogene. The CDR3 here is CASSKGRDTDTQYF. CDR3 DNA sequence: TGTGCCAGCAGCAAAGGACGGGACACAGATACGCAGTATTTT.